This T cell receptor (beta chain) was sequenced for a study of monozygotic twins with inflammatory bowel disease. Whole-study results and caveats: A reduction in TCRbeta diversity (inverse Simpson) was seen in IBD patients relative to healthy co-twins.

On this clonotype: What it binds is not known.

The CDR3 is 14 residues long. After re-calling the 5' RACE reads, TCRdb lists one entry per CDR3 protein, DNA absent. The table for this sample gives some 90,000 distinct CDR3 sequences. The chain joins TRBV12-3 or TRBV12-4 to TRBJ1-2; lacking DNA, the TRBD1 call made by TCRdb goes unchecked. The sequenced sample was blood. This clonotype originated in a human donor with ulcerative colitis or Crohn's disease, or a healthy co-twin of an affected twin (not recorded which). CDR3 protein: CASRDEGVGYGYTF.